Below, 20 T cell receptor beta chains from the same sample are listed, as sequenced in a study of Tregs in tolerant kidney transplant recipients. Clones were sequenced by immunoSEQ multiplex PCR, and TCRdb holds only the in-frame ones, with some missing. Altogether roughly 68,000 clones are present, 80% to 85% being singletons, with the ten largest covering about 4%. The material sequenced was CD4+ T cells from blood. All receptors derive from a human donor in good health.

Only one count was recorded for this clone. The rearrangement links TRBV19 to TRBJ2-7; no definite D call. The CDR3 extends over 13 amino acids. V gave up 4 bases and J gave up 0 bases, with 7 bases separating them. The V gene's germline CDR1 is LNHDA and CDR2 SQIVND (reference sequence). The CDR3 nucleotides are TGTGCCAGTAGTAGGGCCTACTCCTACGAGCAGTACTTC. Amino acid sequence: CASSRAYSYEQYF.

Here the CDR3 DNA reads TGTGCCAGCAGCCAACAGGGAGGAGCGGGAAACACCATATATTTT. Translation gives CASSQQGGAGNTIYF. The rearrangement uses TRBV7-9 and TRBJ1-3, with D perhaps TRBD1 (6 bases). CDR1 and CDR2 from the germline V gene are SEHNR and FQNEAQ (reference sequence). The CDR3 extends over 15 amino acids. V was cut by 5 bases and J by 4 bases, with 15 bases left in between.

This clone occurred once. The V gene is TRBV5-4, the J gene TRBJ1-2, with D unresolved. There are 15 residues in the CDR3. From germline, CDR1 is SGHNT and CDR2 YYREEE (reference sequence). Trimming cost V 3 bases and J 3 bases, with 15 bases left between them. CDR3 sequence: CASSSLKGSHYGYTF. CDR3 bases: TGTGCCAGCAGCTCCCTTAAGGGCTCCCACTATGGCTACACCTTC.

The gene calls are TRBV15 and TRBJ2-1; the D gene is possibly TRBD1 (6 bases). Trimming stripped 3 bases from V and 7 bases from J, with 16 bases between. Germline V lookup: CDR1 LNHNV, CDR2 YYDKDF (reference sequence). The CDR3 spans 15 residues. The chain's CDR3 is CATSRGATPGNEQFF. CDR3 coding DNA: TGTGCCACCAGCAGGGGGGCAACTCCGGGGAATGAGCAGTTCTTC.

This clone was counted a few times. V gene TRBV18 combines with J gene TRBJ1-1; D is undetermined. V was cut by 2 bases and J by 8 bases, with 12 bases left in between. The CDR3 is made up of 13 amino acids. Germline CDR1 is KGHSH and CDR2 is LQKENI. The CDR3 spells CASSPLGGSEAFF. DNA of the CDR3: TGTGCCAGCTCACCATTGGGAGGGTCCGAAGCTTTCTTT.

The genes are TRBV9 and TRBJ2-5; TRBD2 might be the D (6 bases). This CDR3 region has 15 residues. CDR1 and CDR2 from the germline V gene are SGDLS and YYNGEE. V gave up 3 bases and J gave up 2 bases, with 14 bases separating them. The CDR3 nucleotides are TGTGCCAGCAGCGCCCGGACTGGGGGGCAAGAGACCCAGTACTTC. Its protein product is CASSARTGGQETQYF.

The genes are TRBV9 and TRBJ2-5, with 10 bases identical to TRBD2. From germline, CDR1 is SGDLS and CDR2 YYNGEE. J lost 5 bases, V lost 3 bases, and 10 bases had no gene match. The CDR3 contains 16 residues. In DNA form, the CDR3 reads TGTGCCAGCAGCGGACGGACTAGCGGACCCAGGGAGACCCAGTACTTC. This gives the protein CASSGRTSGPRETQYF.

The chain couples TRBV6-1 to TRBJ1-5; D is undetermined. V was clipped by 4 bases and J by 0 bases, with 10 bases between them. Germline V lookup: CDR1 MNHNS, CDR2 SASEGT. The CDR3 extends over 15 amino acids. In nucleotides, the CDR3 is TGTGCCAGCAGTGGATGGCCGAATAGCAATCAGCCCCAGCATTTT. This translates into CASSGWPNSNQPQHF.

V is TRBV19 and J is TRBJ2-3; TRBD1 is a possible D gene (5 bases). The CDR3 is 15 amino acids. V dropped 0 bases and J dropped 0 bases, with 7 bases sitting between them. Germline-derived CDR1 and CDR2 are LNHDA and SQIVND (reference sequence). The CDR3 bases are TGTGCCAGTAGTATAGAAGGGGTGAGCACAGATACGCAGTATTTT. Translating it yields CASSIEGVSTDTQYF. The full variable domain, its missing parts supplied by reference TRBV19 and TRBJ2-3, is DGGITQSPKYLFRKEGQNVTLSCEQNLNHDAMYWYRQDPGQGLRLIYYSQIVNDFQKGDIAEGYSVSREKKESFPLTVTSAQKNPTAFYLCASSIEGVSTDTQYFGPGTRLTVL.

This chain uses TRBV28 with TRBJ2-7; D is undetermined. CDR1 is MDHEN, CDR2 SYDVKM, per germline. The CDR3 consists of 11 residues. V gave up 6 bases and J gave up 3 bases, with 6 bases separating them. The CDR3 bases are TGTGCCAGCAGCCTGGGCTACGAGCAGTACTTC. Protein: CASSLGYEQYF.

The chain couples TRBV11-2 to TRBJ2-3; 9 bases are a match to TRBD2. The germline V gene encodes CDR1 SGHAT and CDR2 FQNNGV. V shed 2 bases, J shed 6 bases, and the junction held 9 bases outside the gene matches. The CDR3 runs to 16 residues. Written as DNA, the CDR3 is TGTGCCAGCAGCTTAAAAGCGGGAGGTCCAGGGGATACGCAGTATTTT. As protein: CASSLKAGGPGDTQYF.

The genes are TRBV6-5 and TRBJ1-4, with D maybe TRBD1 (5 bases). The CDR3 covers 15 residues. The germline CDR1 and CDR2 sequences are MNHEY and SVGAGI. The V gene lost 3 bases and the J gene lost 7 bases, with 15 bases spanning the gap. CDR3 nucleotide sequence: TGTGCCAGCAGTTATGGGGGAGGTTGGGGTGAAAAACTGTTTTTT. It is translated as CASSYGGGWGEKLFF.

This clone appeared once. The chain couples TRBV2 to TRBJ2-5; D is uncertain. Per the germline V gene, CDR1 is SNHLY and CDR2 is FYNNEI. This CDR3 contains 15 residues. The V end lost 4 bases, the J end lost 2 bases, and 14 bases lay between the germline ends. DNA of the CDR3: TGTGCCAGCAGTGGTCAGAGACGGGTACAAGAGACCCAGTACTTC. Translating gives CASSGQRRVQETQYF.

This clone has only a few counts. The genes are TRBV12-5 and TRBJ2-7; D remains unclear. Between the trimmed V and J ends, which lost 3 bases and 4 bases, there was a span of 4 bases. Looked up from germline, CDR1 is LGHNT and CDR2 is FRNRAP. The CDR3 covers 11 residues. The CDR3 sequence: CASGLEYEQYF. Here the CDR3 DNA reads TGTGCTAGTGGTTTAGAATACGAGCAGTACTTC. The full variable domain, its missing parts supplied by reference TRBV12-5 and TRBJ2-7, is DARVTQTPRHKVTEMGQEVTMRCQPILGHNTVFWYRQTMMQGLELLAYFRNRAPLDDSGMPKDRFSAEMPDATLATLKIQPSEPRDSAVYFCASGLEYEQYFGPGTRLTVT.

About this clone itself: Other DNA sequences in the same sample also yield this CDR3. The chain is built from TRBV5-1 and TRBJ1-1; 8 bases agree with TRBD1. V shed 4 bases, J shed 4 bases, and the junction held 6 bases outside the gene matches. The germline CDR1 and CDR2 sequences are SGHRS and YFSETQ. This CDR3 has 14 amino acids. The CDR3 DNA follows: TGCGCCAGCAGCCCACAGGGGGGAGGCACTGAAGCTTTCTTT. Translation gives CASSPQGGGTEAFF.

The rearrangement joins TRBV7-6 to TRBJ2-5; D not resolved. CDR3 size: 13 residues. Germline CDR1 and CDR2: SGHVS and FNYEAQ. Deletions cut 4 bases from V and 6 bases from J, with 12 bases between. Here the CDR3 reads CASSSQVLKTQYF. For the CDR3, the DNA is TGTGCCAGCAGCTCGCAGGTTCTGAAGACCCAGTACTTC.

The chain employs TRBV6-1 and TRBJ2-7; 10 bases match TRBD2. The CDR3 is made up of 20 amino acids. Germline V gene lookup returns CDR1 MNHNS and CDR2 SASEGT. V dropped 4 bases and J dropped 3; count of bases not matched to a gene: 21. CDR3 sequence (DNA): TGTGCCAGCAGTGCCCGGAGGGTGGTAGCGGGGGGAGTGAATTACTACGAGCAGTACTTC. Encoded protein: CASSARRVVAGGVNYYEQYF.

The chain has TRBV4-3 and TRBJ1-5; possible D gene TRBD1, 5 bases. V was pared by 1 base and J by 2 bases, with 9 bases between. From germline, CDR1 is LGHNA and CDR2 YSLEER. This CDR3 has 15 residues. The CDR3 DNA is TGCGCCAGCAGCCAAGTGGCGGGGGGCAATCAGCCCCAGCATTTT. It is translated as CASSQVAGGNQPQHF.

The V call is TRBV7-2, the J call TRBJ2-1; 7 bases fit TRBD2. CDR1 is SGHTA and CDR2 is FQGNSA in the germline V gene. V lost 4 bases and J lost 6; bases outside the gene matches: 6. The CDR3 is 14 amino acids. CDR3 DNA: TGTGCCAGCAGCTCCGGCCTAGCGGCCAATGAGCAGTTCTTC. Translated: CASSSGLAANEQFF.

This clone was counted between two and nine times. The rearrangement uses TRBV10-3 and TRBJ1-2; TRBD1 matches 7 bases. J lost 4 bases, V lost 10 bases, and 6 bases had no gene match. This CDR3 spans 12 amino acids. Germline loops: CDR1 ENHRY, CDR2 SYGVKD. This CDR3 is CATQGTVYGYTF. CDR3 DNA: TGTGCCACCCAAGGGACAGTCTATGGCTACACCTTC.